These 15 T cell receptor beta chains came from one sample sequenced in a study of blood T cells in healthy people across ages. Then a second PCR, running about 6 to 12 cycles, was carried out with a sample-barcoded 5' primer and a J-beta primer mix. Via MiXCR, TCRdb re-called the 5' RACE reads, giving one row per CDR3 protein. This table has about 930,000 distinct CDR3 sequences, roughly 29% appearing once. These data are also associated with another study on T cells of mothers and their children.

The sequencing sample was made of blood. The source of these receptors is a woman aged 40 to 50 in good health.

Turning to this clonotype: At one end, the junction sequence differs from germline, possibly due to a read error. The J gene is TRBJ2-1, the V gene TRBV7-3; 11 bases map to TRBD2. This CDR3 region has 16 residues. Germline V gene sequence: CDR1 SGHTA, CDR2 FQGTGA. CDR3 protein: CASSTLSGLAANERFF. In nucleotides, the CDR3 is TGTGCCAGCAGCACGCTCTCGGGACTAGCGGCCAATGAGCGGTTCTTC.

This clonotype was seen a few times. CDR3: CASSYGSLTEAFF. The DNA of the CDR3 is TGTGCCAGCAGTTACGGGTCGCTGACTGAAGCTTTCTTT. The rearrangement uses TRBV6-5 and TRBJ1-1; D is uncertain. V lost 2 bases and J lost 5, with 9 bases in between. Per the germline V gene, CDR1 is MNHEY and CDR2 is SVGAGI. CDR3 length equals 13 residues.

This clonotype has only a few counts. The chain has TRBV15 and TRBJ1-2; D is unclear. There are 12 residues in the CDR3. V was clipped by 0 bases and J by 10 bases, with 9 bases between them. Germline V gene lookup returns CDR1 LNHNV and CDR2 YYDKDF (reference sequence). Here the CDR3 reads CATSRDTQNYTF. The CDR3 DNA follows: TGTGCCACCAGCAGAGATACGCAAAACTACACCTTC.

The CDR3 reads CASSPRGGTYGYTF. The CDR3 nucleotides are TGTGCCAGCAGCCCCCGAGGAGGGACCTATGGCTACACCTTC. This rearrangement joins TRBV11-2 to TRBJ1-2; perhaps TRBD1 as D (5 bases). The CDR3 contains 14 residues. Trimming pared 5 bases from V and 4 bases from J, leaving 14 bases between. Germline CDR1 and CDR2: SGHAT and FQNNGV.

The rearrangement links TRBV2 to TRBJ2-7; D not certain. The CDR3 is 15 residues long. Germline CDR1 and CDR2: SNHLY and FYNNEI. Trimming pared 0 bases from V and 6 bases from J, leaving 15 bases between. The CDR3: CASSEAFGRASEQYF. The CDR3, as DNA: TGTGCCAGCAGTGAAGCTTTCGGACGTGCGAGCGAGCAGTACTTC.

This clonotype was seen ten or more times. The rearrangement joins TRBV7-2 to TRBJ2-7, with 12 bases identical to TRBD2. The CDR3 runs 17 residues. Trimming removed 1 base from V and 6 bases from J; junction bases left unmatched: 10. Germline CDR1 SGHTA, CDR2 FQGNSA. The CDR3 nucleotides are TGTGCCAGCAGCTTAGTAGCCTCTAGCGGGGGGGGTAGCGAGCAGTACTTC. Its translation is CASSLVASSGGGSEQYF.

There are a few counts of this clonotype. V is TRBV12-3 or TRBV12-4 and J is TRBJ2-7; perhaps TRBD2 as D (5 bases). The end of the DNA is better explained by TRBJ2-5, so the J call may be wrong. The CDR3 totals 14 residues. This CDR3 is CASSFTGRGETQYF. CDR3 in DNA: TGTGCCAGCAGTTTCACTGGGAGAGGAGAGACCCAGTACTTC.

For the CDR3, the DNA is TGCAGCGTGAACAGGGGGTTGGGCACCGGGGAGCTGTTTTTT. This codes for CSVNRGLGTGELFF. The V and J genes are TRBV29-1 and TRBJ2-2; 8 positions agree with TRBD1. The V gene end was trimmed by 6 bases and the J gene end by 4 bases; junction bases not matched to a gene: 7. The CDR3 is 14 residues long. CDR1 SQVTM and CDR2 ANQGSEA come from the germline V gene.

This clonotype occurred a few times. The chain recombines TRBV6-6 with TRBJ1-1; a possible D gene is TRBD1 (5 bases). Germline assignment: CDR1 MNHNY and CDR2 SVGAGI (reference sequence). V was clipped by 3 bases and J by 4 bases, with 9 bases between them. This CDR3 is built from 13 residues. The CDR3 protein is CASSYRRGTEAFF. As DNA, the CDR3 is TGTGCCAGCAGTTATCGGAGGGGCACTGAAGCTTTCTTT.

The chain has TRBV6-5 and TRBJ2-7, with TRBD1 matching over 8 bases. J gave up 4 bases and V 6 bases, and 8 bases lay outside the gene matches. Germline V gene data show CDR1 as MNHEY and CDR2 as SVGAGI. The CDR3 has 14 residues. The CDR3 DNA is TGTGCCAGCAGGGCGACAGGGGTTATTTACGAGCAGTACTTC. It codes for CASRATGVIYEQYF.

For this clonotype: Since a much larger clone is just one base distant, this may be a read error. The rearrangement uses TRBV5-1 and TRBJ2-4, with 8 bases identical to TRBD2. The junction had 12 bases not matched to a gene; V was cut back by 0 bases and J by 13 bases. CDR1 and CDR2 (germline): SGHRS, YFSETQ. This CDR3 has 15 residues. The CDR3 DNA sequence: TGCGCCAGCAGCTTGGTAACGGGGGGGGCAAATGAGCAGTACTTC. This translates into CASSLVTGGANEQYF.

Written as DNA, the CDR3 is TGCGCCAGCACGGACAGTCCTACCTGCTATGGCTACACCTTC. Its protein product is CASTDSPTCYGYTF. The genes are TRBV10-2 and TRBJ1-2; maybe TRBD1 (6 bases). The length of the CDR3 is 14 residues. Germline lookup yields CDR1 WSHSY and CDR2 SAAADI. The ends were cut back, 7 bases at V and 4 bases at J, with 16 bases in the middle.

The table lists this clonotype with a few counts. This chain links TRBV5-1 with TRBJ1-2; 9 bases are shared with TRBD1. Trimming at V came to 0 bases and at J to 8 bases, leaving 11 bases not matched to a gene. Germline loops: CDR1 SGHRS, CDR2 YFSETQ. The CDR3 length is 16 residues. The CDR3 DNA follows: TGCGCCAGCAGCTTGGCCGGGACAGGGCCCGCTGGAGGCTACACCTTC. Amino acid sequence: CASSLAGTGPAGGYTF.

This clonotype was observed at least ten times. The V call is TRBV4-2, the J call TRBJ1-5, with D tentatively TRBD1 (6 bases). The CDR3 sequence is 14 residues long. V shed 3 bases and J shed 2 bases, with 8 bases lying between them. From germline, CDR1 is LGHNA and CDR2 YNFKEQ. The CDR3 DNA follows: TGTGCCAGCAGCCACGCAGGGGGCAATCAGCCCCAGCATTTT. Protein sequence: CASSHAGGNQPQHF.

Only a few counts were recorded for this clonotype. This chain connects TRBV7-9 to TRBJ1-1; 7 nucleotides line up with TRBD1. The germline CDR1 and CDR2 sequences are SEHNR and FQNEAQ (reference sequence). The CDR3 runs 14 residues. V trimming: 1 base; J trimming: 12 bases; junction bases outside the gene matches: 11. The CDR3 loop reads CASSLDRQGRVTFF. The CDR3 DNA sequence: TGTGCCAGCAGCTTAGACCGACAGGGACGAGTAACTTTCTTT.